This T cell receptor beta chain was retrieved from a study of CD8+CD57+ T cells in acquired aplastic anemia. Study at large: Across the sorted CD4+ and CD8+ cells, DNA amounts averaged approximately 3 ug.

This clonotype showed up many times. According to the study, genomic DNA was the template for TCR beta VDJ and CDR3 profiling. TCRdb ran MiXCR on the reads and lists one entry per CDR3 protein. The table includes roughly 160,000 distinct CDR3 sequences, about 60% detected once. CDR3 length: 14 residues. Trimming shortened V by 1 base and J by 3 bases, and 13 bases separated the two germline ends. Germline CDR1 is DFQATT and CDR2 is SNEGSKA (reference sequence). The rearrangement links TRBV20-1 to TRBJ2-7; a possible D gene is TRBD1 (6 bases). The clonotype was recovered from a human donor in good health. Sequences were obtained from sorted CD4+, CD8+, or CD8+CD57+ T cells (not recorded which) from PBMCs. The CDR3 DNA sequence: TGCAGTGCTAGAGGCCCGGACAGTGACTACGAGCAGTACTTC. Translation: CSARGPDSDYEQYF.